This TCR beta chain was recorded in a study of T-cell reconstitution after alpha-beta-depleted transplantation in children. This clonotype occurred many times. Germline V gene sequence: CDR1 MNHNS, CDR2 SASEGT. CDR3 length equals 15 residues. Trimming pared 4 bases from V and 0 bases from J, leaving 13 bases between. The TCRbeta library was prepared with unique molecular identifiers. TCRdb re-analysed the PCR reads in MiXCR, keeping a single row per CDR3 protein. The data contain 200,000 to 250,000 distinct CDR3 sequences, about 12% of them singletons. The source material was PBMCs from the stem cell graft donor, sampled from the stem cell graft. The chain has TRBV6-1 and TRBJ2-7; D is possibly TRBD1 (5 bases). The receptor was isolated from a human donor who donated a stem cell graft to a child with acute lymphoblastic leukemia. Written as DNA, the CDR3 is TGTGCCAGCAGTGCCAGGGAAGAAAGCTCCTACGAGCAGTACTTC. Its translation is CASSAREESSYEQYF.